The T cell receptor (beta chain) under discussion was sequenced for a study of shared clonotypes between healthy human individuals. Findings and caveats of the study: A few donors showed sharing of around 5% of naive CD4 clonotypes. Relative to their counterparts shared across all four donors, non-shared clonotypes exhibited diminished generation probabilities.

Several immunoSEQ plates held equal portions of the genomic DNA taken from each subset. Profiled with immunoSEQ multiplex PCR; TCRdb holds only in-frame clones, not every one. The table includes about 2.4 million clones, more than 90% detected once. It was into CD45RA+ naive and CD45RA-negative memory subsets that the CD4+ cells were split. Germline V lookup: CDR1 SGHRS, CDR2 YFSETQ. Trimming took 4 bases from V and 7 from J; bases not matched to a gene: 9. The length of the CDR3 is 15 residues. A note on this clone: The antigen remains undetermined.

This sequence was found in a man aged 18-30 years in good health. Sequenced sample: naive CD4+ T cells sorted from blood. Noted subset: CD45RA+ positively selected. The chain recombines TRBV5-1 with TRBJ2-7; the match to TRBD1 covers 12 bases. In DNA, the CDR3 is TGCGCCAGCAGCACGTCGGGACAGGGGGCGCGGGAGCAGTACTTC. The encoded protein is CASSTSGQGAREQYF.